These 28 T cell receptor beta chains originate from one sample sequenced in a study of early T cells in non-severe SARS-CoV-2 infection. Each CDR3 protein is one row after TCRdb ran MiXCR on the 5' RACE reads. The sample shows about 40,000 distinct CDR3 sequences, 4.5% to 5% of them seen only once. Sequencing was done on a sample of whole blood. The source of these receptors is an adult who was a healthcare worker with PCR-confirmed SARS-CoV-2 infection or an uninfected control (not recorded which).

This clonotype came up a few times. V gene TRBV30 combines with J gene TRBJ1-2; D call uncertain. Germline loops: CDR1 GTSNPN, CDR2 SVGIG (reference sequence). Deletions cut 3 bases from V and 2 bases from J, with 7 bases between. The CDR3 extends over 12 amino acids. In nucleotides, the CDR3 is TGTGCCTGGAGCGACAACAACTATGGCTACACCTTC. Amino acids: CAWSDNNYGYTF.

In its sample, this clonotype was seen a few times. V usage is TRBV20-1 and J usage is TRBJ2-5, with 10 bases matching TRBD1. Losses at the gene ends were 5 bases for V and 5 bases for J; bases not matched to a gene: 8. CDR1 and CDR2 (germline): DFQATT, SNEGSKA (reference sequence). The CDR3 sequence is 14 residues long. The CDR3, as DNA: TGCAGTGCTCCCTCTAGGGACAGGGGCGAGACCCAGTACTTC. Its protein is CSAPSRDRGETQYF.

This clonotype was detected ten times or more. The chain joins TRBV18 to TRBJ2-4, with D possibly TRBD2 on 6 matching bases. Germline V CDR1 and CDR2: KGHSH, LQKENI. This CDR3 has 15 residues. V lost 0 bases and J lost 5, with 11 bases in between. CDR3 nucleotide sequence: TGTGCCAGCTCACCACCGGGACTTGGGCAAAACATTCAGTACTTC. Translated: CASSPPGLGQNIQYF.

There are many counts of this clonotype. The CDR3 here is CASSSDSNLYEQYF. CDR3 coding DNA: TGTGCCAGCTCATCGGACTCTAACCTTTACGAGCAGTACTTC. The genes are TRBV18 and TRBJ2-7, with D possibly matching TRBD2 (5 bases). CDR1 KGHSH and CDR2 LQKENI come from the germline V gene. This CDR3 is built from 14 residues. V dropped 5 bases and J dropped 4 bases, with 15 bases sitting between them.

The CDR3 reads CASSEGQLYEQYF. The CDR3 bases are TGTGCCAGCAGTGAAGGCCAACTCTACGAGCAGTACTTC. The rearrangement links TRBV6-1 to TRBJ2-7, with D unresolved. V was trimmed by 1 base and J by 3 bases, leaving 7 bases between them. This CDR3 is built from 13 residues. Germline-derived CDR1 and CDR2 are MNHNS and SASEGT.

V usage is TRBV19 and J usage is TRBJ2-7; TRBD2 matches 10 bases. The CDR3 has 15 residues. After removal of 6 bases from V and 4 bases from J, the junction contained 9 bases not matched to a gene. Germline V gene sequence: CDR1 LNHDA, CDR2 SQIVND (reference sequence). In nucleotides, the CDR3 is TGTGCCAGTAGCCCGGGGTTAGCGGGAGGATACGAGCAGTACTTC. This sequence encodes CASSPGLAGGYEQYF.

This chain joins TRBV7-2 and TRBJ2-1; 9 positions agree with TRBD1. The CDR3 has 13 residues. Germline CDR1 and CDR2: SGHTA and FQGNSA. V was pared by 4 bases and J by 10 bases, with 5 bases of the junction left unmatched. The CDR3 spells CASSSQGAWEQFF. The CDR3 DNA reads TGTGCCAGCAGCTCACAGGGGGCCTGGGAGCAGTTCTTC. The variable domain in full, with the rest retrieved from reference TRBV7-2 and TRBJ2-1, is GAGVSQSPSNKVTEKGKDVELRCDPISGHTALYWYRQSLGQGLEFLIYFQGNSAPDKSGLPSDRFSAERTGGSVSTLTIQRTQQEDSAVYLCASSSQGAWEQFFGPGTRLTVL.

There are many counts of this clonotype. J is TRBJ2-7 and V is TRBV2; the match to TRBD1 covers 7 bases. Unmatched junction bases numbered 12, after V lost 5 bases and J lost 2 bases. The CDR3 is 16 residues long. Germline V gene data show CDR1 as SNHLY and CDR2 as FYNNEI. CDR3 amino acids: CASSYDRQGVPYEQYF. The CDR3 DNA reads TGTGCCAGCAGTTATGATCGACAGGGAGTCCCCTACGAGCAGTACTTC.

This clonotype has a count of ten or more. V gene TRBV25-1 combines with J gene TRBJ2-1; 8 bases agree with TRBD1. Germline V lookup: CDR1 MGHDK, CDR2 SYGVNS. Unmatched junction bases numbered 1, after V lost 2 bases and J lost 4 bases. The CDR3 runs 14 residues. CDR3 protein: CASSETGGYNEQFF. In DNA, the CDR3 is TGTGCCAGCAGTGAAACAGGGGGATACAATGAGCAGTTCTTC.

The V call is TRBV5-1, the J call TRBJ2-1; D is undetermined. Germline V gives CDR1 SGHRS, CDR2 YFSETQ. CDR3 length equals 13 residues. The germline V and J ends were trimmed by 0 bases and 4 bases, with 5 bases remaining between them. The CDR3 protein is CASSLELYNEQFF. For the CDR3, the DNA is TGCGCCAGCAGCTTGGAATTGTACAATGAGCAGTTCTTC.

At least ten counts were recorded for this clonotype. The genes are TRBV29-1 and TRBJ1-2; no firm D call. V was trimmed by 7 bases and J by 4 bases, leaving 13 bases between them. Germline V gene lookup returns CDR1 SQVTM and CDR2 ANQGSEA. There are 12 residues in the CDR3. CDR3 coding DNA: TGCAGCGCCCCCGAGGTCCCCTATGGCTACACCTTC. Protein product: CSAPEVPYGYTF.

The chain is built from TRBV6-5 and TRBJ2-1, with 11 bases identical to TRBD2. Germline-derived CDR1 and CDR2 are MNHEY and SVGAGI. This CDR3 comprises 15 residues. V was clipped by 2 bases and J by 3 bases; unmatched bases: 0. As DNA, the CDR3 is TGTGCCAGCAGTTACCTAGCGGGAGGCTACAATGAGCAGTTCTTC. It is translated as CASSYLAGGYNEQFF.

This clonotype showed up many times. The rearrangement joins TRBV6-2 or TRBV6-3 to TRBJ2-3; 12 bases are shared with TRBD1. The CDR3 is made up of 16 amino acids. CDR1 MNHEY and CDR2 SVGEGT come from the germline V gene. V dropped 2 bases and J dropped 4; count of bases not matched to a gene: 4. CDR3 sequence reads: CASSYRDRGHADTQYF. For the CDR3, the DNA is TGTGCCAGCAGTTACCGGGACAGGGGGCATGCAGATACGCAGTATTTT.

The CDR3 sequence: CASSLVLRQGPSTDTQYF. DNA for the CDR3: TGTGCCAGCAGCTTAGTACTCCGACAGGGACCTAGCACAGATACGCAGTATTTT. The chain recombines TRBV7-6 with TRBJ2-3; TRBD1 agrees at 7 bases. Germline loops: CDR1 SGHVS, CDR2 FNYEAQ. This CDR3 has 18 residues. With 1 base clipped from V and 0 bases from J, the junction kept 10 bases outside the gene matches.

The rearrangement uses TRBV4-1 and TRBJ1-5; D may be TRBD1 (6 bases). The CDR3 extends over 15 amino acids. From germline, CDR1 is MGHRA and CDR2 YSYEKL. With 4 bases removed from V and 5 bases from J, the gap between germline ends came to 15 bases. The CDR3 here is CASSPYRDNDQPQHF. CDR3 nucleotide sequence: TGCGCCAGCAGCCCATACCGGGACAACGATCAGCCCCAGCATTTT.

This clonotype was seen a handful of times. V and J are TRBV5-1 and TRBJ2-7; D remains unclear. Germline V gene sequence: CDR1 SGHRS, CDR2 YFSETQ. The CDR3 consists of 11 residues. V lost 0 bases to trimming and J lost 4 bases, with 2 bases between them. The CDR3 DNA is TGCGCCAGCAGCTTGGATTACGAGCAGTACTTC. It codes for CASSLDYEQYF. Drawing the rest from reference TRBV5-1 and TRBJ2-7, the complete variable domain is KAGVTQTPRYLIKTRGQQVTLSCSPISGHRSVSWYQQTPGQGLQFLFEYFSETQRNKGNFPGRFSGRQFSNSRSEMNVSTLELGDSALYLCASSLDYEQYFGPGTRLTVT.

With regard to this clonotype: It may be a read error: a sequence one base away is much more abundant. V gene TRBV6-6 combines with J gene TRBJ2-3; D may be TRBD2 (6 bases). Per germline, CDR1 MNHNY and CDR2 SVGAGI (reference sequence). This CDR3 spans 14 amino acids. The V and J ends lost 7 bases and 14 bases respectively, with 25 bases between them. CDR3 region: CASKPGLAADARYF. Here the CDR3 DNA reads TGTGCCAGCAAGCCCGGTTTAGCGGCAGATGCGCGGTATTTT.

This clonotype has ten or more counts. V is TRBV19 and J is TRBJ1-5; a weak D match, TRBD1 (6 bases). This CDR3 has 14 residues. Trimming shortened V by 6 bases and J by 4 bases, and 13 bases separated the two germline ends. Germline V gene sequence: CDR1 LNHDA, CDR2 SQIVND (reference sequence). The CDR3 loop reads CASRSGVSNQPQHF. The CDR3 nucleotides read TGTGCCAGTAGATCAGGGGTTTCGAATCAGCCCCAGCATTTT.

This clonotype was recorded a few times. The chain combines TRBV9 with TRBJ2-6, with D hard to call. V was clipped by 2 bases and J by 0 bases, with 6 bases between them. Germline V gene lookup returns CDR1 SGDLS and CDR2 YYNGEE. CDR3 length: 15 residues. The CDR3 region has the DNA TGTGCCAGCAGCGTTCTAGGCTCTGGGGCCAACGTCCTGACTTTC. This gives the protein CASSVLGSGANVLTF.

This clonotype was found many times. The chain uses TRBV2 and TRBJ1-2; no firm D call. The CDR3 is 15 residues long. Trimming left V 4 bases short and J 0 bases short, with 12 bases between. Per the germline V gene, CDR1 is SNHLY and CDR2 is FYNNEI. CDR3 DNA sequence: TGTGCCAGCAGTGTCGACGGAAAGGCTAACTATGGCTACACCTTC. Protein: CASSVDGKANYGYTF.

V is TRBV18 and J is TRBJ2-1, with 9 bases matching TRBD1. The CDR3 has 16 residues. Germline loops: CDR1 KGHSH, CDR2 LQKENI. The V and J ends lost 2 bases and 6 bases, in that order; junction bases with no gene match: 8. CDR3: CASSPGTGSLTNEQFF. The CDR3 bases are TGTGCCAGCTCACCAGGGACAGGGAGCCTGACCAATGAGCAGTTCTTC.

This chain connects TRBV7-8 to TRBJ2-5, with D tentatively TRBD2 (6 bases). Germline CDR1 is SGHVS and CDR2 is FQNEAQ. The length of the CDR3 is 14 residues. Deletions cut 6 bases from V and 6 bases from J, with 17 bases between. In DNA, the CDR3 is TGTGCCAGCAGTGATGGACTAACCCTCCAGACCCAGTACTTC. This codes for CASSDGLTLQTQYF. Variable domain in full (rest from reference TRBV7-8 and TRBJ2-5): GAGVSQSPRYKVAKRGQDVALRCDPISGHVSLFWYQQALGQGPEFLTYFQNEAQLDKSGLPSDRFFAERPEGSVSTLKIQRTQQEDSAVYLCASSDGLTLQTQYFGPGTRLLVL.

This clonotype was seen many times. CDR3: CASGFSLAGSYNEQFF. The CDR3 nucleotides are TGTGCTAGTGGTTTCTCCTTAGCGGGATCCTACAATGAGCAGTTCTTC. The chain uses TRBV12-5 and TRBJ2-1; 8 bases line up with TRBD2. Trimming at V came to 3 bases and at J to 1 base, leaving 5 bases not matched to a gene. CDR1 LGHNT and CDR2 FRNRAP come from the germline V gene. The CDR3 spans 16 residues.

DNA of the CDR3: TGTGCCAGCAGTTTAACGCAAGAGACCCAGTACTTC. Translating gives CASSLTQETQYF. The chain carries TRBV12-3 or TRBV12-4 and TRBJ2-5; D not resolved. The CDR3 loop spans 12 amino acids. Deletions cut 2 bases from V and 2 bases from J, with 3 bases between.

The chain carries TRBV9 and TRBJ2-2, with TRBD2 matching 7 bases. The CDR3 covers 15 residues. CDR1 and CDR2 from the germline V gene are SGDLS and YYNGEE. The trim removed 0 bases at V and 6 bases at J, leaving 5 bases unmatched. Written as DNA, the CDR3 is TGTGCCAGCAGCGTAGAGGCGGGAGCTTCCGGGGAGCTGTTTTTT. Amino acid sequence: CASSVEAGASGELFF. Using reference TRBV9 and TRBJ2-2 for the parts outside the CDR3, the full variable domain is DSGVTQTPKHLITATGQRVTLRCSPRSGDLSVYWYQQSLDQGLQFLIQYYNGEERAKGNILERFSAQQFPDLHSELNLSSLELGDSALYFCASSVEAGASGELFFGEGSRLTVL.

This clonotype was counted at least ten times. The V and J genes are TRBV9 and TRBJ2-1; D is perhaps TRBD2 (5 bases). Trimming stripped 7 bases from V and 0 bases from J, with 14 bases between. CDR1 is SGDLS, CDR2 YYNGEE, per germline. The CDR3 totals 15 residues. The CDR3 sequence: CASARGPSSYNEQFF. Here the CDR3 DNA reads TGTGCCAGCGCCAGAGGGCCAAGCTCCTACAATGAGCAGTTCTTC.

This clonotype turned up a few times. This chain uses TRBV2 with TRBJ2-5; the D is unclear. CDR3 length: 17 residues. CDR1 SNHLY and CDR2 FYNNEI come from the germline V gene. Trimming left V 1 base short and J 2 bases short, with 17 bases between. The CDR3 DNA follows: TGTGCCAGCAGTGAAGGTCAGTCCAGCACAGTTCAAGAGACCCAGTACTTC. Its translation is CASSEGQSSTVQETQYF.

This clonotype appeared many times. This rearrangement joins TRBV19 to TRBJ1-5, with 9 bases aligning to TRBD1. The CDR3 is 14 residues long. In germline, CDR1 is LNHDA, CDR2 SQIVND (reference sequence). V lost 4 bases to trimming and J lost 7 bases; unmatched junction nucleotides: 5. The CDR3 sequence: CASSTTGGWQPQHF. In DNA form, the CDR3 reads TGTGCCAGTAGTACCACAGGGGGCTGGCAGCCCCAGCATTTT.